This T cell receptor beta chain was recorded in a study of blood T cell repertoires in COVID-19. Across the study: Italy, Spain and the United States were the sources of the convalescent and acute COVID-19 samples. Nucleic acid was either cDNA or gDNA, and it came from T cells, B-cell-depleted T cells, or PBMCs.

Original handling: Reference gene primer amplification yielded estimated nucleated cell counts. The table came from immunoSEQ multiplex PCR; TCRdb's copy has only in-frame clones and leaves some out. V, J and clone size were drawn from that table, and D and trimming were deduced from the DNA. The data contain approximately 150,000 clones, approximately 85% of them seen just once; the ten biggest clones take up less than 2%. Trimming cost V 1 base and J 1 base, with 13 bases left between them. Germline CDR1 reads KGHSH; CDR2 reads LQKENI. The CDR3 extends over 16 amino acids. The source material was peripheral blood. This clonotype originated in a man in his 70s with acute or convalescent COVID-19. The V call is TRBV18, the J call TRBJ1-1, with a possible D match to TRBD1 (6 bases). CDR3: CASSPLPGATNTEAFF. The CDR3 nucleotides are TGTGCCAGCTCACCACTGCCAGGGGCTACGAACACTGAAGCTTTCTTT.